The sequence of this T cell receptor (beta chain) was determined in a study of identical twins. In TCRdb, the 5' RACE reads were re-called with MiXCR into one record per CDR3 protein. The data contain a few hundred thousand distinct CDR3 sequences, approximately 24% of them seen just once; the ten biggest clones take up about 2.7%. This CDR3 is built from 13 residues. The germline V gene has CDR1 ENHRY and CDR2 SYGVKD. A word on this clonotype: The antigen is unknown. An end of the junction differs from the germline gene, which may be a read error.

Healthy Caucasians supplied all donations. Study-level results: Twins shared beta out-of-frame sequences in excess, but this excess was weaker.

Separately, the same data were catalogued under a study of T cells expressing NK-cell markers. This second study notes: Each TCR beta repertoire originated in sorted T cells that were CD3+CD56+NKG2C+, CD3+CD56+NKG2C- or CD3+CD56-NKG2C+.

The receptor was derived from a woman in her late teens or twenties in good health. The sample was CD4+ T cells sorted from blood. The rearrangement uses TRBV10-3 and TRBJ2-7; no reliable D call. The CDR3 coding sequence is TGTGCCATCAGTGAGTCTAATATGAAAGGGTTGCACTTC. As protein: CAISESNMKGLHF.